This entry describes one TCR beta chain. Its antigen has not been determined. The record has no base qualities; no much larger clone is one base away. The donors were healthy, HIV-negative adults with no recently reported acute infections or vaccinations. Every donor was a Caucasian adult living in Nashville, Tennessee, USA. CD4+ T cells were enriched by magnetic negative selection; naive cells were then positively selected on CD45RA, and the negative fraction formed the memory subset. Blood was obtained by leukapheresis, after which PBMCs were separated by Ficoll-Histopaque density gradient centrifugation and cryopreserved in liquid nitrogen vapor phase. Analytical flow cytometry was used to check the purity and quantity of each magnetically sorted T cell population. Genomic DNA was isolated from every sorted fraction and measured by UV absorbance on a Nanodrop 2000c. This entry belongs to a study of shared clonotypes between healthy human individuals (dated by TCRdb to the early 2020s). In the study overall: The cohort comprised a couple of women and a few men aged 18 to 49 years. For each donor, CD4 naive and CD4 memory were each run on three plates, CD8 naive on two plates, and CD8 memory on one plate. To estimate repertoire size and how much clonotypes are shared between individuals, the study performed deep sequencing of blood TCR repertoires from roughly five healthy adults. Different laboratories and diverse techniques were used to prepare libraries and sequence TCR repertoires, to increase sequencing depth and limit assay-specific biases. Each donor's leukapheresis produced roughly between roughly 0.85 and 9.5 billion PBMCs. Study-wide conclusions, independent of this receptor: Sampling was restricted to blood, and TCR repertoires in tissue are likely to differ from TCR repertoires in blood. The genetic and exposure-history diversity represented was limited by the small number of donors. Based on pairwise subsampling, the degree of clonotype sharing among donors was expected to be affected by sequencing depth. Incomplete sequencing was indicated by rarefaction of sorted-subset datasets, despite the large sequencing depth. Sharing across several donors was observed for about 4.8% of naive CD4, around 3.5% of naive CD8, 2.3% of memory CD4, and roughly 0.4% of memory CD8 clonotypes. Naive subsets generally had larger estimated clonotype richness than memory subsets. Higher generation probabilities were observed for clonotypes shared by all four sorted-subset donors than for non-shared clonotypes.

V is clipped by 5 bases and J by 6 bases, and the sequence between their germline boundaries is 14 bases long. CDR1 and CDR2, per the germline V gene, are SGHTA and FQGNSA. From the cysteine through the phenylalanine, the CDR3 covers 14 amino acids. Only the CDR3 region is kept as DNA, spanning 42 bases read in frame from base 1. Using the deep immunoSEQ assay, TCR CDR3 regions were amplified from genomic DNA by multiplex PCR. Extracted genomic DNA from each cell subset was spread evenly across all wells of several immunoSEQ 96-well plates, with each plate serving as a replicate. Each replicate PCR for sorted subsets received around 200 ng genomic DNA, equal to around 32,000 T cell genomes. Purified libraries were quantified with a Qubit 3.0 fluorometer, sized on a Bioanalyzer 2100, and re-quantified with the KAPA Library Quantification kit. Each immunoSEQ 96-well plate was sequenced on its own single-read 150-cycle Illumina NextSeq 550 flow cell. For the original study's pipeline: The immunoSEQ output contained only junctional sequences without quality scores, so filtering could not match that applied to full-length reads. Sequences were annotated with PyIR, a Python wrapper for IgBLAST v1.9, using IMGT germline references to assign V/J genes and CDR3. Reads with weak V/J assignments (E-value above 1e-6), missing CDR3, stop codons, out-of-frame junctions, or ambiguous translated residues were removed. V3J clonotypes were defined as sequences sharing the same inferred V gene, J gene, and CDR3 amino acid sequence. To compute the percentage overlap between repertoires, the number of shared unique clonotypes was divided by the size of the smaller repertoire. Three approaches were used to assess repertoire richness: RTK rarefaction, the Chao1 estimator, and Recon v2.1 estimates of unobserved clonotypes. OLGA was used to compute generation probabilities for all TCRbeta clonotypes that the gDNA method yielded from a handful of donors. TCRdb stores this immuneACCESS table with in-frame sequences only. Part of the clones is absent; in the studies checked, under half of the shortfall reflects unresolved V genes, and no reason is known for the rest. V and J calls and clone size are those listed in that table; D and trimming were worked out from the DNA. The sample records about 2.4 million clones, roughly 92% of which are singletons. The ten top clones hold 0.11% to 0.15% of the sample.

This receptor was taken from a man aged 18 to 30 in good health. Sequenced material: naive CD4+ T cells sorted from blood. What the cell subset or site label conveys for this sample: CD45RA+ positively selected. This chain joins TRBV7-2 to TRBJ2-1; TRBD2 is a weak D gene call, 6 bases matching. The DNA sequence reads TGTGCCAGCAGCGAGTTGCGGGGCCCCAATGAGCAGTTCTTC. It is translated as CASSELRGPNEQFF.